Presented here are 20 T cell receptor beta chains from one specimen sequenced in a study of T cell responses to AZD1222 COVID-19 vaccine. Measured with immunoSEQ multiplex PCR; TCRdb has only the in-frame clones, and not every one. The sample carries about 72,000 clones, 75% to 90% recorded once. Here the sequenced sample was peripheral blood, taken on day 0 of AZD1222 vaccination. The receptors here all came from an adult in good health.

J is TRBJ1-1 and V is TRBV12-5; D gene ambiguous. The CDR3 has 14 amino acids. CDR1 LGHNT and CDR2 FRNRAP come from the germline V gene. Trimming took 0 bases from V and 6 from J, leaving 11 bases between them. CDR3 amino acids: CASGLVDRSPEAFF. CDR3 nucleotide sequence: TGTGCTAGTGGTTTGGTGGACCGGAGCCCTGAAGCTTTCTTT.

The gene calls are TRBV29-1 and TRBJ1-1, with a tentative D call TRBD1 (5 bases). Germline-derived CDR1 and CDR2 are SQVTM and ANQGSEA. There are 15 residues in the CDR3. V was pared by 6 bases and J by 1 base, with 18 bases between. The CDR3 DNA sequence: TGCAGCGTAAGCAGGGCCGGGCCGAGGAACACTGAAGCTTTCTTT. This translates into CSVSRAGPRNTEAFF.

This chain uses TRBV19 with TRBJ1-5; possibly TRBD1 for D (5 bases). Per the germline V gene, CDR1 is LNHDA and CDR2 is SQIVND (reference sequence). The CDR3 runs 15 residues. The V end lost 6 bases, the J end lost 0 bases, and 12 bases lay between the germline ends. The DNA of the CDR3 is TGTGCCAGTAGGGGGGTCCCCAATAGCAATCAGCCCCAGCATTTT. This sequence encodes CASRGVPNSNQPQHF.

The chain couples TRBV4-2 to TRBJ2-7; 8 nucleotides line up with TRBD1. The CDR3 has 16 amino acids. Germline V lookup: CDR1 LGHNA, CDR2 YNFKEQ. The J segment lost 3 bases and the V segment lost 0 bases, leaving 7 bases of the junction unmatched. CDR3 nucleotides: TGTGCCAGCAGCCAAGATCAAGGAACAGGGGGCTACGAGCAGTACTTC. This gives the protein CASSQDQGTGGYEQYF.

This chain joins TRBV19 and TRBJ2-6; a possible D gene is TRBD1 (5 bases). Trimming left V 8 bases short and J 0 bases short, with 8 bases between. This CDR3 region has 14 residues. Germline V gene lookup returns CDR1 LNHDA and CDR2 SQIVND (reference sequence). This CDR3 is CASSGPSGANVLTF. In DNA form, the CDR3 reads TGTGCCAGTTCAGGGCCCTCTGGGGCCAACGTCCTGACTTTC.

This clone was seen only once. The chain has TRBV14 and TRBJ1-6; D is uncertain. V dropped 0 bases and J dropped 4 bases, with 4 bases sitting between them. There are 14 residues in the CDR3. Germline values: CDR1 SGHDN, CDR2 FVKESK. CDR3 DNA: TGTGCCAGCAGCCAAGAACTTTATAATTCACCCCTCCACTTT. This translates into CASSQELYNSPLHF.

This chain's CDR3 is CASSTTGRFNTQYF. In DNA, the CDR3 is TGTGCCAGCAGTACGACGGGAAGGTTTAATACGCAGTATTTT. The rearrangement links TRBV6-2 or TRBV6-3 to TRBJ2-3; TRBD2 is a possible D gene (5 bases). Germline V gives CDR1 MNHEY, CDR2 SVGEGT. This CDR3 is built from 14 residues. Trimming removed 5 bases at V and 7 bases at J, with 16 bases between.

This clone has a single count. CDR3 in amino acids: CASSVDEGAYVNTEAFF. The CDR3 region has the DNA TGTGCCAGCAGCGTAGATGAGGGGGCTTATGTGAACACTGAAGCTTTCTTT. The chain couples TRBV9 to TRBJ1-1, with TRBD1 matching over 7 bases. The CDR3 is 17 amino acids. Germline V gives CDR1 SGDLS, CDR2 YYNGEE. After removal of 0 bases from V and 0 bases from J, the junction contained 8 bases not matched to a gene.

CDR3 protein: CSVDTGSGAAGELFF. The CDR3 bases are TGCAGCGTTGACACGGGGAGCGGGGCGGCCGGGGAGCTGTTTTTT. The chain employs TRBV29-1 and TRBJ2-2, with 7 bases identical to TRBD2. V lost 3 bases to trimming and J lost 6 bases; unmatched junction nucleotides: 10. There are 15 residues in the CDR3. Germline V lookup: CDR1 SQVTM, CDR2 ANQGSEA.

CDR3 in DNA: TGTGCCAGCAGTTTATCGGCTTGGGCCCCGGGAGCTGAAGCTTTCTTT. Amino acid sequence: CASSLSAWAPGAEAFF. The chain employs TRBV27 and TRBJ1-1; no clear D. Trimming removed 0 bases at V and 6 bases at J, with 17 bases between. The germline V gene encodes CDR1 MNHEY and CDR2 SMNVEV (reference sequence). The CDR3 contains 16 residues.

This clone was counted a single time. V usage is TRBV29-1 and J usage is TRBJ2-7; TRBD2 agrees at 16 bases. CDR3 length: 17 amino acids. Trimming removed 5 bases from V and 2 bases from J; junction bases left unmatched: 9. Per the germline V gene, CDR1 is SQVTM and CDR2 is ANQGSEA. The CDR3: CSVSTGTSGRGAYEQYF. The CDR3 DNA reads TGCAGCGTTAGTACCGGGACTAGCGGGAGGGGGGCCTACGAGCAGTACTTC.

This clone has a single count. The V call is TRBV27, the J call TRBJ2-2; 7 nucleotides line up with TRBD2. Trimming took 8 bases from V and 7 from J; bases not matched to a gene: 10. The CDR3 extends over 14 amino acids. CDR1 MNHEY and CDR2 SMNVEV come from the germline V gene (reference sequence). The CDR3 region has the DNA TGTGCCAGCCTCCCTGCGGGGGAATTCGGGGAGCTGTTTTTT. It codes for CASLPAGEFGELFF.

The chain recombines TRBV28 with TRBJ1-2; no clear D. CDR3 length equals 13 residues. Germline V gene lookup returns CDR1 MDHEN and CDR2 SYDVKM. Trimming shortened V by 2 bases and J by 7 bases, and 11 bases separated the two germline ends. CDR3 region: CASSLRLDGGYTF. CDR3 sequence (DNA): TGTGCCAGCAGTTTAAGACTCGATGGTGGCTACACCTTC.

The rearrangement uses TRBV18 and TRBJ1-6, with TRBD1 matching 7 bases. CDR1 and CDR2 (germline): KGHSH, LQKENI. V dropped 3 bases and J dropped 7; count of bases not matched to a gene: 6. The CDR3 is 15 residues long. The CDR3 bases are TGTGCCAGCTCACCGATGCAGGGGGAGAATTCACCCCTCCACTTT. Translation: CASSPMQGENSPLHF.

The rearrangement uses TRBV5-6 and TRBJ2-7; TRBD2 is a possible D gene (5 bases). This CDR3 spans 14 amino acids. From germline, CDR1 is SGHDT and CDR2 YYEEEE. Deletions cut 6 bases from V and 2 bases from J, with 15 bases between. The CDR3 nucleotides are TGTGCCAGCACCTCGAGGGCTAGGACCTACGAGCAGTACTTC. Translated, it gives CASTSRARTYEQYF.

This clone is a singleton in its sample. The gene calls are TRBV6-4 and TRBJ2-1, with a weak D call TRBD1 (6 bases). Germline CDR1 is MRHNA and CDR2 is SNTAGT. This CDR3 has 11 amino acids. The V end was cut by 2 bases, the J end by 15 bases, with 11 bases between. CDR3 residues: CASSDGTGRFF. DNA for the CDR3: TGTGCCAGCAGTGACGGAACAGGGAGGTTCTTC.

This chain links TRBV19 with TRBJ2-2; no firm D call. The CDR3 spans 14 residues. Between the trimmed V and J ends, which lost 1 base and 4 bases, there was a span of 7 bases. Germline assignment: CDR1 LNHDA and CDR2 SQIVND (reference sequence). CDR3 in DNA: TGTGCCAGTAGTATAGTCCCGGCCACCGGGGAGCTGTTTTTT. Translation: CASSIVPATGELFF. The full variable domain, in which reference TRBV19 and TRBJ2-2 provide the parts outside the CDR3, is DGGITQSPKYLFRKEGQNVTLSCEQNLNHDAMYWYRQDPGQGLRLIYYSQIVNDFQKGDIAEGYSVSREKKESFPLTVTSAQKNPTAFYLCASSIVPATGELFFGEGSRLTVL.

A single count supports this clone. The rearrangement joins TRBV9 to TRBJ2-7, with D perhaps matching TRBD2 (5 bases). Per the germline V gene, CDR1 is SGDLS and CDR2 is YYNGEE. The CDR3 extends over 14 amino acids. V shed 4 bases and J shed 2 bases, with 13 bases lying between them. CDR3 sequence: CASSPQSGPYEQYF. DNA for the CDR3: TGTGCCAGCAGCCCTCAAAGCGGTCCCTACGAGCAGTACTTC.

V gene TRBV6-4 combines with J gene TRBJ1-6, with unresolved D. The V gene's germline CDR1 is MRHNA and CDR2 SNTAGT. The ends were cut back, 0 bases at V and 5 bases at J, with 2 bases in the middle. CDR3 size: 13 residues. The CDR3, as DNA: TGTGCCAGCAGTGACTCGAATAATTCACCCCTCCACTTT. Its protein product is CASSDSNNSPLHF.

The chain joins TRBV3-1 (or the pseudogene TRBV3-2) to TRBJ1-2; tentatively, D is TRBD1 (5 bases). CDR1 LGHDT and CDR2 YNNKEL come from the germline V gene (reference sequence). The CDR3 contains 15 residues. V was pared by 1 base and J by 8 bases, with 17 bases between. CDR3 amino acids: CASSQGVRGLSGYTF. For the CDR3, the DNA is TGTGCCAGCAGCCAAGGGGTTAGGGGCTTAAGCGGCTACACCTTC.